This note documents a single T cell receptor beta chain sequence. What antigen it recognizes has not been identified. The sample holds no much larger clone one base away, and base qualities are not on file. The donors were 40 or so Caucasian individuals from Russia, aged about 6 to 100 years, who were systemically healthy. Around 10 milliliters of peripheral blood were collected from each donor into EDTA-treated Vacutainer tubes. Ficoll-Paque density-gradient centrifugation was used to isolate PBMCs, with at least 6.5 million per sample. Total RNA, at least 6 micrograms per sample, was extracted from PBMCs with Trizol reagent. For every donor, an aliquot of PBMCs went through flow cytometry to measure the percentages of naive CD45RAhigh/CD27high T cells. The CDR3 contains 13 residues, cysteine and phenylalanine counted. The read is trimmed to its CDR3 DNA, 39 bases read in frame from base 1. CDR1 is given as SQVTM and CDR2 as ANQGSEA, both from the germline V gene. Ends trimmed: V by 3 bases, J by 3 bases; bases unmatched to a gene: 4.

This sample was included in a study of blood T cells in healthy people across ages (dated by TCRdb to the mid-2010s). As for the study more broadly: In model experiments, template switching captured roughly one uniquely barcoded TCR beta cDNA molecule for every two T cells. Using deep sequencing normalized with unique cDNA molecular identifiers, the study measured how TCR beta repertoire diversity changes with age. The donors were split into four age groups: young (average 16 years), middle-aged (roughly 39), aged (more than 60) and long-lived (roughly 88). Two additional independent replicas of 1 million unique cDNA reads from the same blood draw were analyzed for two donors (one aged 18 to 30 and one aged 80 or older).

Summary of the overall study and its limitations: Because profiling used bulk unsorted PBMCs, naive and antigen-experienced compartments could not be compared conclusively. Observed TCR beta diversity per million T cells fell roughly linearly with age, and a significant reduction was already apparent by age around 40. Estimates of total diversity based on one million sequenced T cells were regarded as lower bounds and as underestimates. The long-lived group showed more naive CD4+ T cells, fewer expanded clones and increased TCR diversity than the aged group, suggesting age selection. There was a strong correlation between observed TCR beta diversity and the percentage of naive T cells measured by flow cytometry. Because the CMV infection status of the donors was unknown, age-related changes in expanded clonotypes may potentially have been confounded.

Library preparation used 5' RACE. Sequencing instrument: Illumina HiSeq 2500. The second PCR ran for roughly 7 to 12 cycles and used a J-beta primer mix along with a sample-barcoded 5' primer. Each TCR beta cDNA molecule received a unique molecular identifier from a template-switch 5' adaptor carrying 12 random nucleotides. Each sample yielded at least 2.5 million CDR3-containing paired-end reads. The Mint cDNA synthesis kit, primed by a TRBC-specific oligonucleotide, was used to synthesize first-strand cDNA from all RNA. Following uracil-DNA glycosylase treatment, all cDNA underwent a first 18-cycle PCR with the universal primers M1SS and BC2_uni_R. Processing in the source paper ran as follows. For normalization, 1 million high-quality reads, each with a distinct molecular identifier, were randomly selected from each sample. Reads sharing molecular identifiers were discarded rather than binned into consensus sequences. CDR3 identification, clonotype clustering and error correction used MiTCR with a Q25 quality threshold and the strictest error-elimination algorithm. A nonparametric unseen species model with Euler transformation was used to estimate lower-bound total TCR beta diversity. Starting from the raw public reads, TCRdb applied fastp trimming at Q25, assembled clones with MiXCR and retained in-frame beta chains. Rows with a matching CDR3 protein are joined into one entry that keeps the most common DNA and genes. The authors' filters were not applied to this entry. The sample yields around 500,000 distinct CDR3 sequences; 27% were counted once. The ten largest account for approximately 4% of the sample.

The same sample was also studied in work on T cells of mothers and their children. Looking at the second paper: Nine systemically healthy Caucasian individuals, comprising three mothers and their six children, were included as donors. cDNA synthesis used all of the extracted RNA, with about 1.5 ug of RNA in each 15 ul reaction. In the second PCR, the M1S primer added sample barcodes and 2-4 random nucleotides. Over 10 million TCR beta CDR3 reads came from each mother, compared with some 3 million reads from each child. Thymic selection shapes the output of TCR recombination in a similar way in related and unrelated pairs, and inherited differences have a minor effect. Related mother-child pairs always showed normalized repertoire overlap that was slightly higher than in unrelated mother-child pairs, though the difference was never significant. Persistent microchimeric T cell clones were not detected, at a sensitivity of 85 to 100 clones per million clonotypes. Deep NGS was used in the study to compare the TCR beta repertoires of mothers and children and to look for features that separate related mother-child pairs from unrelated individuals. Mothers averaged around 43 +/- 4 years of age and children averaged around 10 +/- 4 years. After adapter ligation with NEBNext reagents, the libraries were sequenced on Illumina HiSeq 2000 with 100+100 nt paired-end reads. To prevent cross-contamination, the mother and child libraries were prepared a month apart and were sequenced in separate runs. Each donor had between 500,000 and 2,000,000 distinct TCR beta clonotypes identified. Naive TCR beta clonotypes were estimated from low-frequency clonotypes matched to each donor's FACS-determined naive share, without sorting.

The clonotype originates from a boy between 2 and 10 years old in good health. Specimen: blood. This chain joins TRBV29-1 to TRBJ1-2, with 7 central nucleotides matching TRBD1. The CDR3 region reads CSVERQGDYGYTF. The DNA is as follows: TGCAGCGTTGAGCGACAGGGTGACTATGGCTACACCTTC.